The T cell receptor (beta chain) described here comes from a study of human T cells and chemical hapten exposure. Study background: Small volume differences among pooled libraries mainly caused per-sample TCR yield variation.

Total RNA extraction was carried out from unfractionated whole blood. Between the trimmed V and J ends, which lost 1 base and 4 bases, there was a span of 11 bases. The V gene's germline CDR1 is SGHRS and CDR2 YFSETQ. CDR3 size: 14 residues. Under the authors' procedure: From around 25,000 to 690,000 TCRs were found per sample, with a median of approximately 92,000. MiXCR, applied by TCRdb to the 5' RACE reads, yields one record per CDR3 protein. The V and J calls reflect TCRdb's pipeline rather than the authors' work. The repertoire holds tens of thousands of distinct CDR3 sequences, with 15% as singletons.

The chain couples TRBV5-1 to TRBJ1-1; D may be TRBD1 (6 bases). The sequence came from a female donor in good health. The CDR3 loop is CASSLLGGGTEAFF. The CDR3 region has the DNA TGCGCCAGCAGCTTGCTTGGAGGGGGCACTGAAGCTTTCTTT.